This T cell receptor beta chain is from a study of T-cell reconstitution after alpha-beta-depleted transplantation in children. General observations from the study: About two months after transplant, alpha-beta T cells reportedly came from several hundred expanded graft clones. It was surviving recipient T cells and thymic progenitors that gave some patients high TCRbeta diversity at day 60. A year post-transplant, T-cell counts and diversity derived mostly from newly produced T cells.

A word on this clonotype: No antigen is known for it.

The CDR3 contains 13 residues. V was shortened by 5 bases and J by 5 bases, with 12 bases between the two germline ends. Library preparation (for TCRbeta) was performed with unique molecular identifiers. TCRdb reprocessed the PCR reads with MiXCR, giving one entry per CDR3 protein. The sample has 450,000 to 550,000 distinct CDR3 sequences; about an eighth are singletons. The rearrangement joins TRBV12-3 or TRBV12-4 to TRBJ1-2, with a possible D match to TRBD1 (5 bases). The receptor was derived from a female patient between 2 and 15 years old who had a stem cell transplant for aplastic anemia, so the T cells may come from the graft donor. Sequenced material: PBMCs, mostly from graft donor cells, taken 180 days after TCRalphabeta/CD19-depleted stem cell transplant. The CDR3 nucleotides read TGTGCCAGCAGTAGAGGGGCCGAGTATGGCTACACCTTC. Translation: CASSRGAEYGYTF.